The source of this T cell receptor (beta chain) is a study of blood T cell repertoires in COVID-19. Turning to the study itself: Specimens from acute and convalescent COVID-19 originated in the United States, Italy and Spain. PBMCs, B-cell-depleted T cells, or T cells provided the cDNA or gDNA that made up the material.

Germline loops: CDR1 GTSNPN, CDR2 SVGIG (reference sequence). The CDR3 sequence is 13 residues long. With 2 bases removed from V and 8 bases from J, the gap between germline ends came to 12 bases. In the original workflow: For nucleated cells, counts were estimated from reference gene primer amplification. The protocol was immunoSEQ multiplex PCR, while the TCRdb copy is restricted to in-frame clones and leaves out a portion. The V and J calls and clone size are taken from that table; D and trimming were inferred from the DNA. The table shows 50,000 to 70,000 clones, with around 84% occurring only once.

Sequencing was performed on peripheral blood. V and J are TRBV30 and TRBJ1-4; the D is unclear. This sequence was found in a human donor with active COVID-19. The donor label of this sample is uncertain. The CDR3 is CAWSKRLQEKLFF. The CDR3, as DNA: TGTGCCTGGAGTAAAAGACTTCAAGAAAAACTGTTTTTT.